This T cell receptor beta chain derives from a study of cytotoxic CD8 clonotypes in ibrutinib-treated CLL. Study-wide background: Sequenced samples delivered averages of 255,043 productive templates and around 90,000 productive rearrangements. General study points: Public clonotypes, found uncommonly, either contracted or stayed stable on treatment.

There are 15 residues in the CDR3. V lost 7 bases, J lost 3 bases, and 8 bases stayed unmatched. In germline, CDR1 is MNHEY, CDR2 SVGAGI. This clone occurred a few times. Its antigen is as yet unknown. This table comes from immunoSEQ multiplex PCR, and its TCRdb copy is limited to in-frame clones, with some not included. The sample includes some 300,000 clones, around four fifths of them seen just once. This sequence originates from a human donor with chronic lymphocytic leukemia. The source material was PBMCs, sampled before ibrutinib treatment. This rearrangement joins TRBV6-5 to TRBJ2-1; 8 bases are shared with TRBD1. CDR3 bases: TGTGCCAGCATTGGACAGGGTTTCCGCTACAATGAGCAGTTCTTC. This translates into CASIGQGFRYNEQFF.